One sample yielded the 28 T cell receptor beta chains listed below, sequenced in a study of Tregs in tolerant kidney transplant recipients. Clones were read by immunoSEQ multiplex PCR, and TCRdb kept only the in-frame ones, dropping some. The sample totals tens of thousands of clones. The sample consisted of CD4+ T cells from blood, taken before the transplant. The origin of the receptors is a human donor who received a combined kidney and bone marrow transplant.

As for this clone: With the read ending 3 residues before the CDR3 end, the germline J gene is used to fill in that end. The chain uses TRBV6-4 and TRBJ1-1, with a weak D call TRBD1 (5 bases). This CDR3 contains 13 residues. Between the trimmed V and J ends, which lost 5 bases and 0 bases, there was a span of 7 bases. Germline V gene sequence: CDR1 MRHNA, CDR2 SNTAGT. The CDR3 DNA, read in part, is TGTGCCAGCAGTCTACAGGTGAACACTGAA. It yields the protein CASSLQVNTE. The CDR3 in its entirety is CASSLQVNTEAFF.

As concerns this clone: The read gets to within 3 residues of the CDR3 end, and the germline J gene fills in the rest. This chain connects TRBV6-1 to TRBJ1-4; maybe TRBD1 (5 bases). Germline loops: CDR1 MNHNS, CDR2 SASEGT. The CDR3 loop spans 17 amino acids. V lost 1 base and J lost 5, with 17 bases in between. CDR3 DNA, as far as it was read: TGTGCCAGCAGTGAAGGCCTGGGGCAGCTCGCAAATGAAAAA. Protein: CASSEGLGQLANEK. In full, the CDR3 reads CASSEGLGQLANEKLFF.

Here the CDR3 reads CASSQIRRDTEAFF. CDR3 DNA, as far as it was read: TGTGCCAGCAGCCAGATACGGAGGGACACTGAA. The chain links TRBV7-2 to TRBJ1-1; no clear D gene. The read terminates 3 residues ahead of where the CDR3 ends, so the germline J gene completes it. The V gene's germline CDR1 is SGHTA and CDR2 FQGNSA. V lost 5 bases to trimming and J lost 3 bases, with 13 bases between them. There are 14 residues in the CDR3. The complete variable domain, with remaining parts taken from reference TRBV7-2 and TRBJ1-1, reads GAGVSQSPSNKVTEKGKDVELRCDPISGHTALYWYRQSLGQGLEFLIYFQGNSAPDKSGLPSDRFSAERTGGSVSTLTIQRTQQEDSAVYLCASSQIRRDTEAFFGQGTRLTVV.

CDR3 protein: CASSYGGKQGAHGYTF. The sequenced CDR3 bases are TGTGCCAGCAGTTACGGCGGTAAACAGGGGGCCCATGGC. This chain uses TRBV6-2 or TRBV6-3 with TRBJ1-2, with 9 bases lining up with TRBD1. The read ends 3 residues early relative to the CDR3; the germline J gene fills the gap. V gave up 2 bases and J gave up 6 bases; unmatched junction bases: 10. The CDR3 is 16 residues long. Germline CDR1 is MNHEY and CDR2 is SVGEGT.

With respect to this clone: The read finishes 3 residues shy of the CDR3 end, and the germline J gene is used to complete it. This rearrangement joins TRBV6-2 or TRBV6-3 to TRBJ2-6; D is ambiguous. The V and J ends lost 4 bases and 0 bases respectively, with 13 bases between them. The germline CDR1 and CDR2 sequences are MNHEY and SVGEGT. This CDR3 comprises 17 residues. Incomplete CDR3 DNA: TGTGCCAGCAGTTCGGTGCGCCTCCTCTCTGGGGCCAACGTC. It codes for CASSSVRLLSGANV. The whole CDR3 region reads CASSSVRLLSGANVLTF.

Notes on this clone: The observed sequence ends 3 residues before the CDR3 terminus, with the missing tail filled in from the germline J gene. The V call is TRBV5-4, the J call TRBJ2-1; the match to TRBD2 covers 10 bases. The trim removed 2 bases at V and 4 bases at J, leaving 3 bases unmatched. Germline V CDR1 and CDR2: SGHNT, YYREEE (reference sequence). CDR3 length equals 15 residues. Incomplete CDR3 DNA: TGTGCCAGCAGCTTTTGGACTAGCGGATACAATGAG. Encoded protein: CASSFWTSGYNE. The complete CDR3 protein is CASSFWTSGYNEQFF.

Note on this clone: The read gets to within 3 residues of the CDR3 end, and the germline J gene fills in the rest. This chain joins TRBV14 and TRBJ1-4; 7 bases match TRBD1. The CDR3 consists of 14 residues. The V and J ends lost 4 bases and 6 bases, in that order; junction bases with no gene match: 5. Germline V gene sequence: CDR1 SGHDN, CDR2 FVKESK. The CDR3 sequence is CASSPRGEDEKLFF. The part of the CDR3 DNA that was read is TGTGCCAGCAGCCCCAGGGGGGAGGATGAAAAA. Full variable domain (missing parts from reference TRBV14 and TRBJ1-4): EAGVTQFPSHSVIEKGQTVTLRCDPISGHDNLYWYRRVMGKEIKFLLHFVKESKQDESGMPNNRFLAERTGGTYSTLKVQPAELEDSGVYFCASSPRGEDEKLFFGSGTQLSVL.

As to this clone: Sequencing ends 3 residues short of the CDR3 end; the germline J gene provides the rest. This chain connects TRBV2 to TRBJ1-2; 7 bases match TRBD1. The CDR3 runs to 14 residues. J lost 2 bases, V lost 5 bases, and 5 bases had no gene match. Germline values: CDR1 SNHLY, CDR2 FYNNEI. CDR3 bases read: TGTGCCAGCAGTTTCCGGGACAGCAACTATGGC. Translation: CASSFRDSNYG. The entire CDR3 reads CASSFRDSNYGYTF.

Remarks on this clone: Coverage ceases 3 residues before the CDR3 finishes, and the germline J gene fills in the end. The chain employs TRBV6-1 and TRBJ1-5, with 9 bases lining up with TRBD1. V was clipped by 1 base and J by 8 bases; unmatched bases: 15. This CDR3 spans 18 amino acids. Germline CDR1 reads MNHNS; CDR2 reads SASEGT. This CDR3 is CASSEDIRDRARPKPQHF. The covered CDR3 bases are TGTGCCAGCAGTGAAGATATTAGGGACAGGGCTCGCCCTAAGCCC.

A note on this clone: From the germline J gene comes the end of the CDR3, since the read stops 3 residues before it. The rearrangement uses TRBV19 and TRBJ2-6, with 8 bases fitting TRBD2. The CDR3 covers 16 residues. V lost 6 bases to trimming and J lost 0 bases; unmatched junction nucleotides: 4. Germline V lookup: CDR1 LNHDA, CDR2 SQIVND (reference sequence). Here the CDR3 reads CASSGGVLSGANVLTF. The CDR3 DNA, read in part, is TGTGCCAGTAGCGGGGGGGTACTCTCTGGGGCCAACGTC. Looking up the rest from reference TRBV19 and TRBJ2-6 gives the full variable domain: DGGITQSPKYLFRKEGQNVTLSCEQNLNHDAMYWYRQDPGQGLRLIYYSQIVNDFQKGDIAEGYSVSREKKESFPLTVTSAQKNPTAFYLCASSGGVLSGANVLTFGAGSRLTVL.

The CDR3 loop reads CSASLGQASSTDTQYF. CDR3 DNA, as far as it was read: TGCAGTGCTTCCCTTGGACAGGCCTCCTCCACAGATACG. The chain has TRBV20-1 and TRBJ2-3, with 7 bases identical to TRBD1. The read terminates 3 residues ahead of where the CDR3 ends, so the germline J gene completes it. V shed 5 bases, J shed 2 bases, and the junction held 13 bases outside the gene matches. CDR1 is DFQATT, CDR2 SNEGSKA, per germline (reference sequence). The CDR3 consists of 16 residues.

About this clone: From the germline J gene comes the end of the CDR3, since the read stops 3 residues before it. The chain recombines TRBV19 with TRBJ2-7, with TRBD2 identical over 7 bases. In germline, CDR1 is LNHDA, CDR2 SQIVND (reference sequence). The CDR3 length is 14 residues. Germline trimming cut 3 bases from V and 2 bases from J; bases unmatched to any gene: 4. CDR3 amino acids: CASSIRLAAYEQYF. The sequenced CDR3 bases are TGTGCCAGTAGTATCCGTCTAGCGGCCTACGAG.

As regards this clone: The read ends 3 residues early relative to the CDR3; the germline J gene fills the gap. The rearrangement links TRBV19 to TRBJ2-3; 10 bases agree with TRBD2. This CDR3 contains 16 residues. Germline CDR1 reads LNHDA; CDR2 reads SQIVND (reference sequence). V gave up 9 bases and J gave up 5 bases; unmatched junction bases: 14. The sequenced CDR3 bases are TGTGCCAGCAAACGACTAGCGGGTGACACTGTAGATACG. Amino acid sequence: CASKRLAGDTVDT. The full CDR3 protein is CASKRLAGDTVDTQYF.

As to this clone: From the germline J gene comes the end of the CDR3, since the read stops 3 residues before it. The chain recombines TRBV7-3 with TRBJ2-3, with TRBD2 matching over 11 bases. The germline V gene encodes CDR1 SGHTA and CDR2 FQGTGA. V lost 1 base, J lost 2 bases, and 11 bases stayed unmatched. The CDR3 is 19 residues long. Here the CDR3 reads CASSLRVGGLAATTDTQYF. The sequenced part of the CDR3 DNA is TGTGCCAGCAGCTTAAGGGTGGGGGGACTAGCGGCCACCACAGATACG.

In regard to this clone: The junction departs from the called germline gene at one end, perhaps through a read error. The read falls 3 residues short of the CDR3 end, and the missing part is taken from the germline J gene. The V gene is TRBV29-1, the J gene TRBJ1-6; unclear D gene. Per the germline V gene, CDR1 is SQVTM and CDR2 is ANQGSEA. This CDR3 is built from 18 residues. Partial CDR3 DNA: TGCACCGTTGTTGGGCAAGAAGGCCTCCGAGGTCCTAATTCACCC. Translating it yields CTVVGQEGLRGPNSP. The CDR3 reads in full as CTVVGQEGLRGPNSPLHF.

CDR3 region: CASSLEWQGANEKLFF. CDR3 DNA, as far as it was read: TGCGCCAGCAGCTTGGAGTGGCAGGGGGCTAATGAAAAA. J is TRBJ1-4 and V is TRBV5-1; TRBD1 matches at 7 bases. The read halts 3 residues ahead of the CDR3 end, with the missing end drawn from the germline J gene. Germline V gene lookup returns CDR1 SGHRS and CDR2 YFSETQ. This CDR3 is built from 16 residues. V lost 0 bases, J lost 3 bases, and 5 bases stayed unmatched.

In regard to this clone: The observed sequence ends 3 residues before the CDR3 terminus, with the missing tail filled in from the germline J gene. This chain connects TRBV19 to TRBJ1-1, with D possibly being TRBD1 (5 bases). The CDR3 length is 15 residues. Germline V lookup: CDR1 LNHDA, CDR2 SQIVND (reference sequence). The V end was cut by 6 bases, the J end by 2 bases, with 16 bases between. The DNA read from the CDR3 is TGTGCCAGTAGCCCGGGAGGGGCAAGTAACACTGAA. Amino acid sequence: CASSPGGASNTE. The whole CDR3 is CASSPGGASNTEAFF.

Note on this clone: From the germline J gene comes the end of the CDR3, since the read stops 3 residues before it. The chain uses TRBV7-9 and TRBJ1-1, with D perhaps TRBD1 (6 bases). The V and J ends lost 2 bases and 7 bases respectively, with 14 bases between them. The CDR3 has 14 residues. CDR1 and CDR2 (germline): SEHNR, FQNEAQ (reference sequence). The CDR3 is CASSLSQKGGEAFF. The CDR3 DNA, read in part, is TGTGCCAGCAGCTTAAGTCAAAAAGGGGGTGAA.

For this clone: The sequenced fragment ends 3 residues before the CDR3 boundary, so the rest is inferred from the germline J gene. The chain joins TRBV30 to TRBJ1-5; 7 bases align to TRBD1. With 0 bases clipped from V and 1 base from J, the junction kept 6 bases outside the gene matches. Germline V gene lookup returns CDR1 GTSNPN and CDR2 SVGIG (reference sequence). The CDR3 spans 16 residues. The sequenced part of the CDR3 DNA is TGTGCCTGGAGTGTAGGTTGGACAGGAAGCAATCAGCCC. This gives the protein CAWSVGWTGSNQP. The full CDR3 reads CAWSVGWTGSNQPQHF.

As concerns this clone: The DNA ends 3 residues before the CDR3 does, and the rest of the CDR3 is filled in from the germline J gene. This rearrangement joins TRBV19 to TRBJ2-1; 9 nucleotides match TRBD1. The CDR3 runs 13 residues. In germline, CDR1 is LNHDA, CDR2 SQIVND (reference sequence). V lost 5 bases to trimming and J lost 6 bases; unmatched junction nucleotides: 2. CDR3 DNA, as far as it was read: TGTGCCAGTAGTTGGGACAGGGCCAATGAG. Its translation: CASSWDRANE. The full-length CDR3 reads as CASSWDRANEQFF.

Remarks on this clone: A read error may produce the germline difference seen at one junction end. The sequence runs out 3 residues before the end of the CDR3; the remainder is reconstructed from the germline J gene. The chain uses TRBV2 and TRBJ2-5; possible D gene TRBD2, 6 bases. Per the germline V gene, CDR1 is SNHLY and CDR2 is FYNNEI. The CDR3 covers 18 residues. Here the CDR3 reads CARSQEGFGGAHQETQYF. The DNA read from the CDR3 is TGTGCCCGCAGTCAGGAGGGATTTGGCGGGGCCCACCAAGAGACC.

A remark on this clone: The missing CDR3 end, 3 residues past where the read stops, is filled in from the germline J gene. J is TRBJ2-2 and V is TRBV6-4; 7 nucleotides line up with TRBD2. CDR1 and CDR2 from the germline V gene are MRHNA and SNTAGT. The CDR3 is 16 residues long. The junction had 7 bases not matched to a gene; V was cut back by 0 bases and J by 6 bases. The covered CDR3 bases are TGTGCCAGCAGTGACTCGATCGGACTAGGAGCCGGGGAG. It yields the protein CASSDSIGLGAGE. The entire CDR3 protein is CASSDSIGLGAGELFF.

A note on this clone: Read data end 3 residues before the CDR3 end; the end is taken from the germline J gene. The chain links TRBV18 to TRBJ1-2; 9 nucleotides agree with TRBD1. Unmatched junction bases numbered 8, after V lost 6 bases and J lost 3 bases. From germline, CDR1 is KGHSH and CDR2 LQKENI. This CDR3 contains 15 residues. The sequenced part of the CDR3 DNA is TGTGCCAGCTCTCAAGGACAGGGGAGCGACTATGGC. Its protein is CASSQGQGSDYG. The full CDR3 protein is CASSQGQGSDYGYTF.

The CDR3 spells CATGTGTGGASRQPQHF. CDR3 bases read: TGTGCCACCGGTACCGGGACAGGGGGCGCGAGCCGTCAGCCC. The genes are TRBV6-2 or TRBV6-3 and TRBJ1-5; TRBD1 matches 12 bases. With the read ending 3 residues before the CDR3 end, the germline J gene is used to fill in that end. After removal of 10 bases from V and 6 bases from J, the junction contained 16 bases not matched to a gene. The CDR3 consists of 17 residues. CDR1 MNHEY and CDR2 SVGEGT come from the germline V gene.

As concerns this clone: The sequenced fragment ends 3 residues before the CDR3 boundary, so the rest is inferred from the germline J gene. The V and J genes are TRBV30 and TRBJ1-2, with D possibly TRBD1 on 6 matching bases. This CDR3 is 10 amino acids long. CDR1 is GTSNPN, CDR2 SVGIG, per germline (reference sequence). The CDR3 protein is CACNREGYTF. The sequenced part of the CDR3 DNA is TGTGCCTGCAACAGGGAAGGC.

In regard to this clone: The observed sequence ends 3 residues before the CDR3 terminus, with the missing tail filled in from the germline J gene. The chain employs TRBV7-2 and TRBJ2-7, with D possibly TRBD2 on 6 matching bases. This CDR3 is 15 amino acids long. Trimming cost V 2 bases and J 0 bases, with 11 bases left between them. Per germline, CDR1 SGHTA and CDR2 FQGNSA. The CDR3 loop is CASSLSSALSYEQYF. The part of the CDR3 DNA that was read is TGTGCCAGCAGCTTATCTAGCGCCCTCTCCTACGAG.

Concerning this clone: The CDR3 extends 3 residues past the end of the read, so its final part is completed from the germline J gene. The chain uses TRBV10-3 and TRBJ1-1; D is unclear. The CDR3 contains 15 residues. Looked up from germline, CDR1 is ENHRY and CDR2 is SYGVKD. The DNA read from the CDR3 is TGTGCCATCAGTGGACGGGGAGACTTAATGGAAGAA. This encodes CAISGRGDLMEE. The CDR3, in full, reads CAISGRGDLMEEAFF.

CDR3 amino acids: CASSPPVQETQYF. The covered CDR3 bases are TGTGCCAGCTCACCCCCTGTACAAGAGACC. This chain joins TRBV18 and TRBJ2-5; the D is unclear. The read ends 3 residues before the CDR3 terminus; that terminus is restored from the germline J gene. The CDR3 is 13 amino acids. Germline V gives CDR1 KGHSH, CDR2 LQKENI. Trimming removed 3 bases from V and 2 bases from J, with 7 bases in between. Full variable domain (rest looked up from reference TRBV18 and TRBJ2-5): NAGVMQNPRHLVRRRGQEARLRCSPMKGHSHVYWYRQLPEEGLKFMVYLQKENIIDESGMPKERFSAEFPKEGPSILRIQQVVRGDSAAYFCASSPPVQETQYFGPGTRLLVL.